The rows below give T cell receptor beta chains drawn from one sample of a study of cytomegalovirus exposure and HLA in healthy donors. Using immunoSEQ multiplex PCR, the repertoire was profiled, and TCRdb retains in-frame clones only, with some absent. The sample carries 66,000 or so clones, approximately 96% recorded once. The sample consisted of PBMCs. Every receptor here comes from a woman between 18 and 29 years old in good health and CMV-seropositive. Each CDR3 is given with its conserved first and last residue. D genes are given only for firm matches.

D gene | J gene | V gene | CDR3 protein | CDR3 DNA
TRBD1 | TRBJ2-7 | TRBV19 | CASSIQGAGDEQYF | TGTGCCAGTAGTATCCAGGGGGCCGGCGACGAGCAGTACTTC
. | TRBJ1-1 | TRBV6-1 | CASSGQRGQTEAFF | TGTGCCAGCAGTGGACAGCGGGGGCAAACTGAAGCTTTCTTT
TRBD1 | TRBJ2-7 | TRBV27 | CATQGTGSYEQYF | TGTGCCACCCAGGGGACAGGGTCCTACGAGCAGTACTTC
. | TRBJ1-1 | TRBV27 | CATAMNTEAFF | TGTGCCACCGCGATGAACACTGAAGCTTTCTTT
TRBD1 | TRBJ1-5 | TRBV19 | CASRDGTVHNQPQHF | TGTGCCAGTAGGGACGGGACAGTCCACAATCAGCCCCAGCATTTT
TRBD1 | TRBJ1-1 | TRBV28 | CASSGTGTGRSSNTEAFF | TGTGCCAGCAGTGGAACCGGGACAGGGAGGTCGTCGAACACTGAAGCTTTCTTT
. | TRBJ1-1 | TRBV5-1 | CASSLYGGKTEAFF | TGCGCCAGCAGCTTGTACGGGGGGAAAACTGAAGCTTTCTTT
. | TRBJ2-7 | TRBV7-6 | CASSPRQGSYEQYF | TGTGCCAGCAGCCCTAGGCAGGGGTCCTACGAGCAGTACTTC
TRBD2 | TRBJ2-1 | TRBV10-3 | CAISESGREGPYNEQFF | TGTGCCATCAGTGAGTCTGGGCGGGAGGGCCCCTACAATGAGCAGTTCTTC
TRBD1 | TRBJ1-3 | TRBV10-3 | CAIGRQGASGNTIYF | TGTGCCATCGGTCGACAGGGGGCGTCTGGAAACACCATATATTTT
TRBD1 | TRBJ1-2 | TRBV29-1 | CSDEQGPYGYTF | TGCAGCGATGAACAGGGGCCCTATGGCTACACCTTC
TRBD2 | TRBJ2-7 | TRBV9 | CASSVAATSGYEQYF | TGTGCCAGCAGCGTAGCAGCGACTAGCGGCTACGAGCAGTACTTC
. | TRBJ2-2 | TRBV30 | CAWSSDFRTGELFF | TGTGCCTGGTCTAGCGACTTTAGGACCGGGGAGCTGTTTTTT
. | TRBJ2-1 | TRBV28 | CASSPRDLTYNEQFF | TGTGCCAGCAGTCCCCGGGACTTGACCTACAATGAGCAGTTCTTC
TRBD1 | TRBJ2-3 | TRBV28 | CASSPTRPRDRGQTDTQYF | TGTGCCAGCAGTCCGACTCGACCCAGGGACAGGGGACAGACAGATACGCAGTATTTT